These T cell receptor beta chains were read from a single sample in a study of T-cell reconstitution after alpha-beta-depleted transplantation in children. TCRdb re-called the PCR reads with MiXCR, one entry per CDR3 protein. Of about 590,000 distinct CDR3 sequences detected, about an eighth appear once; the ten largest clones hold 2% to 2.5%. The starting material was PBMCs, mostly from graft donor cells, obtained 360 days after TCRalphabeta/CD19-depleted stem cell transplant. All receptors derive from a male patient younger than 18 who had a stem cell transplant for acute myeloid leukemia, so the T cells may come from the graft donor. Both conserved end residues are part of each CDR3. D genes are given only for firm matches.

V gene	D gene	J gene	CDR3 protein
TRBV12-3/TRBV12-4	TRBD1	TRBJ1-6	CASSPDRGGSPLHF
TRBV7-2	-	TRBJ2-1	CASSQRRADYNEQFF
TRBV18	TRBD2	TRBJ2-5	CASSPRREGLETQYF
TRBV15	-	TRBJ2-1	CATSRVGYEQFF
TRBV7-6	-	TRBJ2-1	CASSLGPRLNSYNEQFF
TRBV7-2	TRBD2	TRBJ2-2	CASSPPGLAGGAGELFF
TRBV12-3/TRBV12-4	-	TRBJ2-2	CASTPHREEARELFF
TRBV24-1	-	TRBJ1-2	CATSDPGELNGYTF
TRBV20-1	-	TRBJ1-1	CSARDVLTEAFF
TRBV20-1	-	TRBJ1-5	CSARVAAGVFSNQPQHF
TRBV24-1	-	TRBJ2-1	CATSDFGGKGINEQFF
TRBV7-4	-	TRBJ2-2	CASRAQGTIGNTGELFF
TRBV5-1	-	TRBJ2-7	CASSLEQGHYEQYF
TRBV11-2	TRBD2	TRBJ2-1	CASSFGRARYNEQFF
TRBV20-1	TRBD2	TRBJ2-5	CSARDVAGVVETQYF
TRBV12-3/TRBV12-4	-	TRBJ2-1	CASSNRDGGYNEQFF
TRBV2	TRBD1	TRBJ1-1	CANSGQGVGMNTEAFF
TRBV9	-	TRBJ2-7	CASPSGGNYEQYF
TRBV14	TRBD1	TRBJ2-2	CASSRKDREAGELFF
TRBV4-3	TRBD2	TRBJ2-3	CASSQAPGLAGGTQYF
TRBV7-2	-	TRBJ1-1	CASSLEPSTEAFF
TRBV11-2	TRBD2	TRBJ2-1	CASSLDAGGPSDEQFF
TRBV5-1	TRBD1	TRBJ2-7	CASSSDRTGPSYEQYF
TRBV6-5	-	TRBJ2-5	CASSYSTVFETQYF
TRBV20-1	-	TRBJ2-2	CSARPGLNTGELFF
TRBV25-1	TRBD1	TRBJ2-1	CASSERDRADNEQFF
TRBV10-3	-	TRBJ2-2	CAITANTGELFF
TRBV29-1	TRBD1	TRBJ2-7	CSGRDRGHEQYF
TRBV14	TRBD1	TRBJ2-4	CASSLHRDRPNIQYF
TRBV12-3/TRBV12-4	-	TRBJ2-3	CASSSIRTDTQYF
TRBV5-4	-	TRBJ2-2	CASSLATDRTGELFF
TRBV28	-	TRBJ2-4	CASSLGVGRSSKNIQYF
TRBV12-3/TRBV12-4	TRBD1	TRBJ2-5	CASSLPGGYQETQYF
TRBV6-2/TRBV6-3	TRBD2	TRBJ2-7	CASSYRRLAGGQPAHEQYF
TRBV7-3	TRBD2	TRBJ2-1	CASSLIQVGLAGGNEQFF
TRBV12-3/TRBV12-4	-	TRBJ1-1	CASSLALSQNTEAFF
TRBV29-1	-	TRBJ2-7	CSVAGIPSYEQYF
TRBV7-8	-	TRBJ2-2	CASSSQFKLTGELFF
TRBV5-1	-	TRBJ2-2	CASIDVAGELFF
TRBV7-9	TRBD2	TRBJ2-1	CASSLRKREGGYNEQFF
TRBV7-2	-	TRBJ2-1	CASSLGIRSYNEQFF
TRBV7-2	-	TRBJ2-5	CASSPGIVETQYF
TRBV27	TRBD1	TRBJ2-7	CASSSVVVDRRNYSYEQYF
TRBV6-4	TRBD1	TRBJ2-1	CASSRQGGWDNEQFF
TRBV28	-	TRBJ2-7	CASSSFLGRAYEQYF
TRBV19	TRBD1	TRBJ2-1	CASSTTRQGPSYNEQFF
TRBV10-3	TRBD2	TRBJ2-7	CAISVGLAGLTYEQYF
TRBV20-1	-	TRBJ1-6	CSARDRPGSPLHF
TRBV10-3	TRBD1	TRBJ2-1	CAITGGPDYNEQFF
TRBV18	TRBD2	TRBJ2-3	CASSPLSGRAADTQYF
TRBV11-2	TRBD2	TRBJ2-6	CASSLFLAGASGANVLTF
TRBV7-2	-	TRBJ2-7	CASSLDAFGEQYF
TRBV4-3	TRBD2	TRBJ2-4	CASSQLGSGVDIQYF
TRBV5-1	-	TRBJ1-5	CASSLKSGPNQPQHF
TRBV9	-	TRBJ1-2	CASSPHVGQNYGYTF